This TCR beta chain was found in a study of T cell responses to AZD1222 COVID-19 vaccine. Findings and limits, study-wide: Sampling captured repertoires only after the peak T cell response. Increased Spike-specific TCR breadth and depth were observed after two AZD1222 doses. AZD1222 recipients seropositive at baseline numbered only 6 or 7. Dominant CD4 TCR responses targeted spike regions 160-218 and 743-854.

Germline CDR1 and CDR2: MNHNS and SASEGT. This CDR3 has 15 residues. V was pared by 3 bases and J by 4 bases, with 10 bases between. The repertoire was sequenced with immunoSEQ multiplex PCR; TCRdb's copy has only in-frame clones and lacks some. Of 120,000 to 150,000 clones in the sample, 80% to 95% were seen once. Remarks on this clone: The antigen is unknown.

The chain links TRBV6-1 to TRBJ1-6, with TRBD1 as a possible D gene (5 bases). Sequences were derived from peripheral blood, sampled on day 0 of MenACWY control vaccination. This clonotype was sampled from an adult in good health. CDR3 residues: CASSDPRVYNSPLHF. The CDR3 bases are TGTGCCAGCAGTGACCCCAGGGTTTATAATTCACCCCTCCACTTT.